The 10 T cell receptor beta chains below come from one sample, sequenced in a study of T-cell memory formation after mild COVID-19. From the 5' RACE reads, TCRdb called clonotypes with MiXCR, one entry per CDR3 protein. Here the sample spans 100,000 to 150,000 distinct CDR3 sequences, 5% to 6.5% being singletons. The sample was PBMCs or a T cell subset sorted from them (not recorded which). The receptor set was obtained from an adult woman who had mild COVID-19 (a few samples of this study predate the infection). Cell type and time point are not known.

This clonotype showed up just a few times. This CDR3 reads CSAPRRTSTDTQYF. The CDR3 DNA sequence: TGCAGTGCTCCTCGGAGAACCAGCACAGATACGCAGTATTTT. This chain connects TRBV20-1 to TRBJ2-3, with no clear D. This CDR3 has 14 amino acids. Germline CDR1 DFQATT, CDR2 SNEGSKA (reference sequence). V gave up 5 bases and J gave up 0 bases, with 12 bases separating them.

The chain recombines TRBV4-1 with TRBJ1-2; no firm D call. Per germline, CDR1 MGHRA and CDR2 YSYEKL. Trimming removed 4 bases at V and 4 bases at J, with 16 bases between. This CDR3 contains 15 residues. CDR3 DNA: TGCGCCAGCAGCCCAAGTGCATGGGCCTCCTATGGCTACACCTTC. It specifies CASSPSAWASYGYTF.

This clonotype has more than one count but fewer than ten. This chain connects TRBV29-1 to TRBJ1-1; no clear D gene. The CDR3 totals 11 residues. Germline V gene sequence: CDR1 SQVTM, CDR2 ANQGSEA. Between the trimmed V and J ends, which lost 8 bases and 1 base, there was a span of 8 bases. The CDR3, as DNA: TGCAGCACGATGGGGAACACTGAAGCTTTCTTT. Encoded protein: CSTMGNTEAFF.

This clonotype was picked up many times. The chain combines TRBV6-1 with TRBJ1-2, with D uncertain. Germline V lookup: CDR1 MNHNS, CDR2 SASEGT. V lost 2 bases to trimming and J lost 3 bases, with 31 bases between them. The CDR3 has 21 residues. The CDR3 loop is CASSEYPFLGNGLGWDYGYTF. CDR3 nucleotides: TGTGCCAGCAGTGAATACCCCTTCCTAGGGAACGGGTTGGGTTGGGACTATGGCTACACCTTC.

Many counts were recorded for this clonotype. The chain is built from TRBV11-2 and TRBJ1-1; D ambiguous. CDR1 is SGHAT, CDR2 FQNNGV, per germline. Trimming shortened V by 8 bases and J by 0 bases, and 13 bases separated the two germline ends. The CDR3 has 14 residues. CDR3 in DNA: TGTGCCAGCGCGCCGGGCGCGGTGAACACTGAAGCTTTCTTT. This encodes CASAPGAVNTEAFF.

This clonotype was detected a few times. The V gene is TRBV5-8, the J gene TRBJ2-7; D not resolved. V shed 4 bases and J shed 3 bases, with 11 bases lying between them. The germline CDR1 and CDR2 sequences are SGHTS and YDEGEE. The CDR3 contains 13 residues. CDR3 DNA sequence: TGTGCCAGCAGCAGTGACATAAACTACGAGCAGTACTTC. Translated, it gives CASSSDINYEQYF.

This clonotype has ten or more counts. The gene calls are TRBV7-3 and TRBJ2-7, with 8 bases aligning to TRBD2. The CDR3 is made up of 14 amino acids. The trim removed 2 bases at V and 4 bases at J, leaving 4 bases unmatched. CDR1 and CDR2 from the germline V gene are SGHTA and FQGTGA. The chain's CDR3 is CASSLFSGGYEQYF. The CDR3 nucleotides read TGTGCCAGCAGCTTATTCAGCGGGGGATACGAGCAGTACTTC.

The chain employs TRBV5-1 and TRBJ2-6, with 7 bases lining up with TRBD1. Germline CDR1 and CDR2: SGHRS and YFSETQ. This CDR3 spans 18 amino acids. The junction had 10 bases not matched to a gene; V was cut back by 4 bases and J by 0 bases. The CDR3 sequence: CASSATDRASSGANVLTF. DNA for the CDR3: TGCGCCAGCAGCGCGACCGACAGGGCCAGCTCTGGGGCCAACGTCCTGACTTTC.

This clonotype came up many times. The rearrangement uses TRBV12-3 or TRBV12-4 and TRBJ2-1, with 7 bases identical to TRBD2. Trimming cost V 5 bases and J 9 bases; bases outside gene matches: 4. The CDR3 extends over 12 amino acids. The CDR3 loop is CASSVTSREQFF. For the CDR3, the DNA is TGTGCCAGCAGTGTGACTAGCCGTGAGCAGTTCTTC.

In its sample, this clonotype was seen a few times. The V and J genes are TRBV5-6 and TRBJ1-5; D call uncertain. V was pared by 0 bases and J by 0 bases, with 7 bases between. Germline V gene lookup returns CDR1 SGHDT and CDR2 YYEEEE. CDR3 length: 15 residues. Here the CDR3 reads CASSLGQLSNQPQHF. For the CDR3, the DNA is TGTGCCAGCAGCTTGGGGCAGCTTAGCAATCAGCCCCAGCATTTT.